What follows are 27 T cell receptor beta chains derived from one specimen sequenced in a study of early T cells in non-severe SARS-CoV-2 infection. MiXCR, applied by TCRdb to the 5' RACE reads, yields one record per CDR3 protein. The sample has 80,000 to 95,000 distinct CDR3 sequences; more than 13% are singletons. Sequencing input: whole blood. The receptor set was obtained from an adult who was a healthcare worker with PCR-confirmed SARS-CoV-2 infection or an uninfected control (not recorded which).

V gene TRBV11-2 combines with J gene TRBJ2-7; D gene unclear. Per germline, CDR1 SGHAT and CDR2 FQNNGV. This CDR3 contains 12 residues. V was clipped by 2 bases and J by 6 bases, with 8 bases between them. The CDR3 nucleotides are TGTGCCAGCAGCTTATCCGGGCGCGAGCAGTACTTC. The encoded protein is CASSLSGREQYF.

This clonotype occurred a few times. This chain links TRBV4-1 with TRBJ2-3, with 8 bases matching TRBD1. The length of the CDR3 is 16 residues. CDR1 is MGHRA, CDR2 YSYEKL, per germline. V shed 0 bases, J shed 5 bases, and the junction held 7 bases outside the gene matches. For the CDR3, the DNA is TGCGCCAGCAGCCAAGAAGGACAGGGTGTGAGAGATACGCAGTATTTT. Its translation: CASSQEGQGVRDTQYF.

This clonotype appeared once. The chain employs TRBV12-3 or TRBV12-4 and TRBJ1-1; the D is unclear. V dropped 6 bases and J dropped 1 base, with 9 bases sitting between them. The CDR3 covers 13 residues. The CDR3 here is CASSPTPNTEAFF. The CDR3 nucleotides read TGTGCCAGCAGCCCGACACCGAACACTGAAGCTTTCTTT.

The V gene is TRBV3-1, the J gene TRBJ2-5; 12 bases align to TRBD2. The V gene's germline CDR1 is LGHDT and CDR2 YNNKEL (reference sequence). V lost 4 bases, J lost 4 bases, and 7 bases stayed unmatched. The CDR3 runs to 16 residues. CDR3 amino acids: CASSPGVTSGRETQYF. CDR3 DNA: TGTGCCAGCAGCCCAGGCGTGACTAGCGGGAGAGAGACCCAGTACTTC.

This chain links TRBV6-9 with TRBJ2-3; TRBD2 is a possible D gene (5 bases). Trimming took 8 bases from V and 2 from J, leaving 17 bases between them. The CDR3 runs to 15 residues. From germline, CDR1 is MNHGY and CDR2 SVAAGI. CDR3 sequence: CASGFQERDTDTQYF. The CDR3 coding sequence is TGTGCCAGCGGTTTCCAGGAGAGGGACACAGATACGCAGTATTTT.

The chain joins TRBV7-9 to TRBJ2-3; TRBD2 aligns across 9 bases. The germline gives CDR1 SEHNR, CDR2 FQNEAQ (reference sequence). The V and J ends lost 1 base and 2 bases, in that order; junction bases with no gene match: 7. The CDR3 has 17 amino acids. CDR3 bases: TGTGCCAGCAGCTTAGGGTCTAGCGGGGCTAACACAGATACGCAGTATTTT. Amino acids: CASSLGSSGANTDTQYF. Complete variable domain (other parts from reference TRBV7-9 and TRBJ2-3): DTGVSQNPRHKITKRGQNVTFRCDPISEHNRLYWYRQTLGQGPEFLTYFQNEAQLEKSRLLSDRFSAERPKGSFSTLEIQRTEQGDSAMYLCASSLGSSGANTDTQYFGPGTRLTVL.

The chain couples TRBV20-1 to TRBJ2-7; D might be TRBD2 (6 bases). Per germline, CDR1 DFQATT and CDR2 SNEGSKA (reference sequence). Trimming took off 8 bases at V and 5 bases at J, with 19 bases between the two ends. The CDR3 spans 13 residues. CDR3 sequence: CSSTRGREDEQYF. CDR3 DNA: TGCAGTTCGACTAGGGGCAGGGAGGACGAGCAGTACTTC.

The V gene is TRBV6-5, the J gene TRBJ2-1; 12 bases match TRBD1. The V gene end was trimmed by 0 bases and the J gene end by 7 bases; junction bases not matched to a gene: 7. The CDR3 runs to 17 residues. From germline, CDR1 is MNHEY and CDR2 SVGAGI. CDR3 DNA sequence: TGTGCCAGCAGTTACTCGGGACAGGGGGCCCGCAGGAATGAGCAGTTCTTC. Translation gives CASSYSGQGARRNEQFF.

The chain carries TRBV29-1 and TRBJ1-2; no clear D. Between the trimmed V and J ends, which lost 6 bases and 4 bases, there was a span of 9 bases. Germline CDR1 is SQVTM and CDR2 is ANQGSEA. The CDR3 contains 11 residues. The CDR3 protein is CSVRELYGYTF. The CDR3 DNA sequence: TGCAGCGTAAGGGAACTCTATGGCTACACCTTC. Drawing the rest from reference TRBV29-1 and TRBJ1-2, the complete variable domain is SAVISQKPSRDICQRGTSLTIQCQVDSQVTMMFWYRQQPGQSLTLIATANQGSEATYESGFVIDKFPISRPNLTFSTLTVSNMSPEDSSIYLCSVRELYGYTFGSGTRLTVV.

This clonotype came up a few times. J is TRBJ1-4 and V is TRBV12-3 or TRBV12-4; 7 nucleotides line up with TRBD1. V lost 11 bases and J lost 4; bases outside the gene matches: 4. The CDR3 has 12 amino acids. The CDR3 sequence: CASGGDNEKLFF. The CDR3 DNA is TGTGCCTCAGGGGGTGATAATGAAAAACTGTTTTTT.

There are a few counts of this clonotype. The rearrangement links TRBV4-2 to TRBJ2-2, with D uncertain. Germline V gives CDR1 LGHNA, CDR2 YNFKEQ. This CDR3 has 15 amino acids. V was pared by 3 bases and J by 4 bases, with 12 bases between. The CDR3 sequence: CASSHVGVGTGELFF. In DNA, the CDR3 is TGTGCCAGCAGCCATGTTGGGGTGGGCACCGGGGAGCTGTTTTTT.

This clonotype was counted many times. The rearrangement links TRBV28 to TRBJ2-3; 8 bases match TRBD2. This CDR3 spans 16 amino acids. The germline CDR1 and CDR2 sequences are MDHEN and SYDVKM. The junction had 8 bases not matched to a gene; V was cut back by 5 bases and J by 1 base. CDR3 region: CASSELAGRGTDTQYF. In DNA form, the CDR3 reads TGTGCCAGCAGTGAATTAGCGGGGAGAGGCACAGATACGCAGTATTTT. Full variable domain (remainder filled in from reference TRBV28 and TRBJ2-3): DVKVTQSSRYLVKRTGEKVFLECVQDMDHENMFWYRQDPGLGLRLIYFSYDVKMKEKGDIPEGYSVSREKKERFSLILESASTNQTSMYLCASSELAGRGTDTQYFGPGTRLTVL.

This clonotype showed up just a few times. The V gene is TRBV18, the J gene TRBJ1-5; D unclear. The CDR3 loop spans 14 amino acids. Deletions cut 3 bases from V and 3 bases from J, with 9 bases between. Germline CDR1 reads KGHSH; CDR2 reads LQKENI. CDR3 sequence reads: CASSPDGDNQPQHF. In DNA form, the CDR3 reads TGTGCCAGCTCACCGGACGGAGACAATCAGCCCCAGCATTTT.

This clonotype came up a few times. The genes are TRBV5-1 and TRBJ2-7; 7 bases agree with TRBD2. After removal of 1 base from V and 5 bases from J, the junction contained 6 bases not matched to a gene. This CDR3 is 14 amino acids long. Germline CDR1 reads SGHRS; CDR2 reads YFSETQ. CDR3 DNA: TGCGCCAGCAGCTTGTATACTAGCGAAAACGAGCAGTACTTC. Translation gives CASSLYTSENEQYF. The variable domain in full, with the rest retrieved from reference TRBV5-1 and TRBJ2-7, is KAGVTQTPRYLIKTRGQQVTLSCSPISGHRSVSWYQQTPGQGLQFLFEYFSETQRNKGNFPGRFSGRQFSNSRSEMNVSTLELGDSALYLCASSLYTSENEQYFGPGTRLTVT.

The chain employs TRBV20-1 and TRBJ1-5; a weak D match, TRBD1 (5 bases). The CDR3 consists of 18 residues. Looked up from germline, CDR1 is DFQATT and CDR2 is SNEGSKA (reference sequence). V lost 0 bases to trimming and J lost 3 bases, with 21 bases between them. Written as DNA, the CDR3 is TGCAGTGCTAGAGATAGTGGTTCCCCTGACAGATCCAATCAGCCCCAGCATTTT. It translates to CSARDSGSPDRSNQPQHF.

The V and J genes are TRBV27 and TRBJ2-4; D might be TRBD1 or TRBD2, each matching 5 bases. The V gene lost 6 bases and the J gene lost 0 bases, with 9 bases spanning the gap. The germline V gene encodes CDR1 MNHEY and CDR2 SMNVEV (reference sequence). This CDR3 contains 14 residues. CDR3 in DNA: TGTGCCAGCAGGGGGGAGCTAGCCAAAAACATTCAGTACTTC. Protein product: CASRGELAKNIQYF.

The chain uses TRBV5-4 and TRBJ2-3; no reliable D call. The CDR3 is 12 amino acids. Looked up from germline, CDR1 is SGHNT and CDR2 is YYREEE (reference sequence). The ends were cut back, 3 bases at V and 2 bases at J, with 4 bases in the middle. The CDR3 loop reads CASSSNTDTQYF. CDR3 bases: TGTGCCAGCAGCTCCAACACAGATACGCAGTATTTT.

The chain is built from TRBV19 and TRBJ2-7; the match to TRBD2 covers 7 bases. Germline trimming cut 6 bases from V and 3 bases from J; bases unmatched to any gene: 11. Germline V gene sequence: CDR1 LNHDA, CDR2 SQIVND (reference sequence). The CDR3 totals 15 residues. The CDR3: CASSTFAGELYEQYF. CDR3 bases: TGTGCCAGTAGCACCTTCGCGGGGGAACTCTACGAGCAGTACTTC.

This rearrangement joins TRBV7-2 to TRBJ1-1; D is uncertain. The germline CDR1 and CDR2 sequences are SGHTA and FQGNSA. This CDR3 spans 14 amino acids. V was trimmed by 0 bases and J by 5 bases, leaving 10 bases between them. CDR3 coding DNA: TGTGCCAGCAGCTTAGCGATATCCCGGACTGAAGCTTTCTTT. Its protein product is CASSLAISRTEAFF.

This clonotype has more than one count but fewer than ten. V and J are TRBV29-1 and TRBJ2-1, with 7 bases lining up with TRBD2. The CDR3 length is 14 residues. V shed 6 bases and J 6 bases; nucleotides not matched to a gene: 11. Per the germline V gene, CDR1 is SQVTM and CDR2 is ANQGSEA. In DNA form, the CDR3 reads TGCAGCGTGGGGCTGCGGACTAGAACCAATGAGCAGTTCTTC. It encodes CSVGLRTRTNEQFF.

This clonotype was seen a handful of times. V usage is TRBV12-5 and J usage is TRBJ2-1; unclear D gene. Deletions cut 3 bases from V and 8 bases from J, with 5 bases between. The germline V gene has CDR1 LGHNT and CDR2 FRNRAP. The CDR3 loop spans 11 amino acids. The CDR3 is CASGLRDEQFF. The CDR3 region has the DNA TGTGCTAGTGGTTTACGAGATGAGCAGTTCTTC.

This clonotype was picked up a small number of times. The rearrangement uses TRBV28 and TRBJ2-7; a possible D gene is TRBD2 (6 bases). Germline CDR1 and CDR2: MDHEN and SYDVKM. This CDR3 comprises 14 residues. Trimming took 5 bases from V and 3 from J, leaving 14 bases between them. CDR3: CASSVRGAHYEQYF. The CDR3, as DNA: TGTGCCAGCAGTGTCCGCGGGGCCCACTACGAGCAGTACTTC.

This sequence joins TRBV29-1 and TRBJ2-5, with a possible D match to TRBD2 (6 bases). CDR3 size: 12 residues. Germline CDR1 reads SQVTM; CDR2 reads ANQGSEA. Trimming removed 4 bases from V and 2 bases from J, with 8 bases in between. The CDR3 DNA follows: TGCAGCGTTGGCGGACTACAAGAGACCCAGTACTTC. Encoded protein: CSVGGLQETQYF.

The chain employs TRBV5-4 and TRBJ2-3; TRBD2 matches at 9 bases. This CDR3 contains 12 residues. The V gene end was trimmed by 0 bases and the J gene end by 15 bases; junction bases not matched to a gene: 5. The germline V gene has CDR1 SGHNT and CDR2 YYREEE (reference sequence). In DNA, the CDR3 is TGTGCCAGCAGCTTGGGCGGGGGGGCCCTCTATTTT. Its translation is CASSLGGGALYF. Variable domain in full (rest from reference TRBV5-4 and TRBJ2-3): ETGVTQSPTHLIKTRGQQVTLRCSSQSGHNTVSWYQQALGQGPQFIFQYYREEENGRGNFPPRFSGLQFPNYSSELNVNALELDDSALYLCASSLGGGALYFGPGTRLTVL.

The CDR3 loop is CASSFGWNYGYTF. The CDR3 DNA sequence: TGTGCCAGCAGTTTTGGATGGAACTATGGCTACACCTTC. This chain links TRBV12-3 or TRBV12-4 with TRBJ1-2; D gene ambiguous. The V end was cut by 3 bases, the J end by 2 bases, with 7 bases between. The CDR3 length is 13 residues.

The rearrangement joins TRBV7-8 to TRBJ1-1, with D possibly being TRBD1 (6 bases). The CDR3 has 14 residues. V lost 3 bases to trimming and J lost 6 bases, with 14 bases between them. From germline, CDR1 is SGHVS and CDR2 FQNEAQ. The CDR3 spells CASSLANREPEAFF. The DNA for the CDR3 is TGTGCCAGCAGCTTGGCTAACAGGGAGCCTGAAGCTTTCTTT.

J is TRBJ2-3 and V is TRBV27; a weak D match, TRBD1 (5 bases). CDR3 length equals 14 residues. Trimming pared 3 bases from V and 6 bases from J, leaving 13 bases between. Germline V gene lookup returns CDR1 MNHEY and CDR2 SMNVEV (reference sequence). The CDR3 DNA sequence: TGTGCCAGCAGTTTTCTAAGGCAGGGCGATACGCAGTATTTT. It encodes CASSFLRQGDTQYF.